This T cell receptor (beta chain) was profiled in a study of shared clonotypes between healthy human individuals. At the level of the study: Serving as donors were two women and a few men, whose ages spanned 18 to 49. Each donor's CD4 naive and CD4 memory cells filled three plates apiece, CD8 naive two, and CD8 memory one.

The CDR3 has 13 residues. The V segment lost 5 bases and the J segment 8 bases; nucleotides outside the gene matches: 7. The germline V gene encodes CDR1 SGHRS and CDR2 YFSETQ. Points on this clone: What it binds is unknown.

Study-level points and caveats: Shared clonotypes across all four donors exceeded non-shared ones in generation probability.

Sequenced by immunoSEQ multiplex PCR; TCRdb stores in-frame clones only, minus some. The table records about 1 million clones, under 80% of them present only once. Material for sequencing was memory CD4+ T cells sorted from blood. The subset: CD45RA-negative fraction. The chain recombines TRBV5-1 with TRBJ2-3; 8 bases are a match to TRBD1. The origin of this receptor is a man aged 18 to 30 in good health. CDR3 DNA sequence: TGCGCCAGCAGTGATACAGGGGGAAGTACGCAGTATTTT. Amino acid sequence: CASSDTGGSTQYF.